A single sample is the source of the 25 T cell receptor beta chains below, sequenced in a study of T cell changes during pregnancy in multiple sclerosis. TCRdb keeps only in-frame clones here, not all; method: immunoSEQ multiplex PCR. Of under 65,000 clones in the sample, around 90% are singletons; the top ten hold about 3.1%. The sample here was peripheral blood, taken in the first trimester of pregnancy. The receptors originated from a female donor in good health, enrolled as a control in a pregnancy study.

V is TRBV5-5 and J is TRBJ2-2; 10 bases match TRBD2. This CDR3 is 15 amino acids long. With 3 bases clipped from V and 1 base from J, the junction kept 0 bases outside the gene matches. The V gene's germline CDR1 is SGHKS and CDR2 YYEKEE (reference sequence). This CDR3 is CASSWTSGNTGELFF. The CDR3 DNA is TGTGCCAGCAGCTGGACTAGCGGGAACACCGGGGAGCTGTTTTTT.

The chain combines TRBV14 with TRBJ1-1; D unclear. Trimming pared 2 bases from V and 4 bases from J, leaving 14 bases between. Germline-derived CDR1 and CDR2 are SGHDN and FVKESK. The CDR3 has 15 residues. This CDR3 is CASSQPQRAGTEAFF. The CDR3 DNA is TGTGCCAGCAGCCAACCGCAAAGGGCGGGCACTGAAGCTTTCTTT.

Here the CDR3 reads CASSHGGSYEQYF. Written as DNA, the CDR3 is TGTGCCAGCAGCCACGGGGGGAGTTACGAGCAGTACTTC. This rearrangement joins TRBV7-3 to TRBJ2-7, with 7 bases fitting TRBD2. The ends lost 5 bases at V and 4 bases at J; junction bases unmatched: 5. Germline-derived CDR1 and CDR2 are SGHTA and FQGTGA. CDR3 length equals 13 residues.

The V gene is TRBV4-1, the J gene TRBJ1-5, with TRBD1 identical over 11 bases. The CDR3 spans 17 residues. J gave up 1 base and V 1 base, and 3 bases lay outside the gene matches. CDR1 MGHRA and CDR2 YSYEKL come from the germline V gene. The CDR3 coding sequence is TGCGCCAGCAGCCAAGGGGACAGGGGGACCAGCAATCAGCCCCAGCATTTT. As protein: CASSQGDRGTSNQPQHF.

DNA of the CDR3: TGCGCCAGCAGCTTGGGGAGCGCCACAGATACGCAGTATTTT. It is translated as CASSLGSATDTQYF. The V gene is TRBV5-1, the J gene TRBJ2-3; no firm D call. CDR1 and CDR2 from the germline V gene are SGHRS and YFSETQ. The CDR3 loop spans 14 amino acids. Trimming removed 0 bases at V and 2 bases at J, with 7 bases between.

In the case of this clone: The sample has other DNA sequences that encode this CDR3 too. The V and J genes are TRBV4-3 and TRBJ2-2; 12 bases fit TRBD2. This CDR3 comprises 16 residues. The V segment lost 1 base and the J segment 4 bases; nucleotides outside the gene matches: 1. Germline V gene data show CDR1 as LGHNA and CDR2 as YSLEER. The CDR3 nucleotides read TGCGCCAGCAGCCAAGGACTAGCGGGAGTCACCGGGGAGCTGTTTTTT. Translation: CASSQGLAGVTGELFF.

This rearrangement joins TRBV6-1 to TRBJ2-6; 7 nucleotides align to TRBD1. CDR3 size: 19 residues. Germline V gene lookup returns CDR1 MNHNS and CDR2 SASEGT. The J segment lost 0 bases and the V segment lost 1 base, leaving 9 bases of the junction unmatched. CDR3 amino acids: CASSEVRWTGSSGANVLTF. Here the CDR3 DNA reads TGTGCCAGCAGTGAAGTTCGATGGACAGGTTCCTCTGGGGCCAACGTCCTGACTTTC.

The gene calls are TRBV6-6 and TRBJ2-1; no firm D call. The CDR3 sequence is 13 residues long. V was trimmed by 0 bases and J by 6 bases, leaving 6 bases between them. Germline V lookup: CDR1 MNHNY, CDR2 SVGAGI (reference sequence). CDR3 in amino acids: CASSYSRLNEQFF. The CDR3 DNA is TGTGCCAGCAGTTACTCGAGGCTCAATGAGCAGTTCTTC.

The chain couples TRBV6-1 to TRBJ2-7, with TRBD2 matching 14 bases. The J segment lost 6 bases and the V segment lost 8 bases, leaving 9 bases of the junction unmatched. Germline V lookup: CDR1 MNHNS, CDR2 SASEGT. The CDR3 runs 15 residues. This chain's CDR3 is CASCTGLAGVSEQYF. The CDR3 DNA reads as TGTGCCAGCTGCACGGGACTAGCGGGAGTTAGCGAGCAGTACTTC.

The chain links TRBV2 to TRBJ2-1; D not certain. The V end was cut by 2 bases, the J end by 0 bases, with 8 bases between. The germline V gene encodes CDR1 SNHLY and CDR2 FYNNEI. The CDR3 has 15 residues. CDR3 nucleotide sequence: TGTGCCAGCAGTGAATCTTTCCTCTCCTACAATGAGCAGTTCTTC. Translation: CASSESFLSYNEQFF.

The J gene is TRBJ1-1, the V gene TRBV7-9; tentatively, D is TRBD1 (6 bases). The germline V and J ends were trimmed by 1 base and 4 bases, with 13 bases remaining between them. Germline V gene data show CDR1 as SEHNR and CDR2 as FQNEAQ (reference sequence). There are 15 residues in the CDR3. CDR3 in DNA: TGTGCCAGCAGCTTAGGGAGCAGGGGAAGCACTGAAGCTTTCTTT. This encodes CASSLGSRGSTEAFF.

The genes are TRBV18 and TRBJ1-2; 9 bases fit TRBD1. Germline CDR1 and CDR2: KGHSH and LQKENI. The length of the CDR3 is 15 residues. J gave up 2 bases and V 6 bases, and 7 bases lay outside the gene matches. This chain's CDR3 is CASSSGQGGNYGYTF. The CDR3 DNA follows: TGTGCCAGCTCGTCGGGACAGGGTGGGAACTATGGCTACACCTTC. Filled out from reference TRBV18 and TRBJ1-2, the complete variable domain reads NAGVMQNPRHLVRRRGQEARLRCSPMKGHSHVYWYRQLPEEGLKFMVYLQKENIIDESGMPKERFSAEFPKEGPSILRIQQVVRGDSAAYFCASSSGQGGNYGYTFGSGTRLTVV.

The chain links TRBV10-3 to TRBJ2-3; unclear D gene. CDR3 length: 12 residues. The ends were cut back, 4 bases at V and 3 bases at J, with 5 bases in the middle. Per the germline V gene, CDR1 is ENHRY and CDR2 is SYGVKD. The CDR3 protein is CAISVRTDTQYF. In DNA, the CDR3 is TGTGCCATCAGTGTACGGACAGATACGCAGTATTTT.

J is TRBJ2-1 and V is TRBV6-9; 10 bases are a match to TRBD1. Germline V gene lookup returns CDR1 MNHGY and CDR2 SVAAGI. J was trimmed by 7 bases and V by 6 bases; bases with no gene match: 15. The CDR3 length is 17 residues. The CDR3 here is CASSLFCSGTGVNEQFF. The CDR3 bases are TGTGCCAGCAGCCTTTTCTGCTCCGGGACAGGGGTAAATGAGCAGTTCTTC.

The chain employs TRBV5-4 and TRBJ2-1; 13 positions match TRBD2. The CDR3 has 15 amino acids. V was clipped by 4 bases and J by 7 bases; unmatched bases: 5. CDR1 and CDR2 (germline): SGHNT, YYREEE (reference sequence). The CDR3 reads CASSPWTSGSNEQFF. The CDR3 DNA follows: TGTGCCAGCAGCCCCTGGACTAGCGGGAGTAATGAGCAGTTCTTC.

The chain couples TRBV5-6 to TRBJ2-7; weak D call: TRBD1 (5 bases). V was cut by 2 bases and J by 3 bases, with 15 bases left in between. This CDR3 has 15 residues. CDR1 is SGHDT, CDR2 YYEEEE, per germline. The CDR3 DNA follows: TGTGCCAGCAGCTTAGTTCAGGGATTCTACTACGAGCAGTACTTC. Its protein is CASSLVQGFYYEQYF. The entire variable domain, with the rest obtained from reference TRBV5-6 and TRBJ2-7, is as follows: DAGVTQSPTHLIKTRGQQVTLRCSPKSGHDTVSWYQQALGQGPQFIFQYYEEEERQRGNFPDRFSGHQFPNYSSELNVNALLLGDSALYLCASSLVQGFYYEQYFGPGTRLTVT.

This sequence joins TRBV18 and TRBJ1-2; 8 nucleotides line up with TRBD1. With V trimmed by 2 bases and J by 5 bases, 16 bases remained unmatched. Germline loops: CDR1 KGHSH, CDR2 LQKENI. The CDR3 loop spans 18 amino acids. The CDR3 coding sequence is TGTGCCAGCTCACCAAGTGTCGGAACAGGGGGAAGAGATTATGGCTACACCTTC. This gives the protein CASSPSVGTGGRDYGYTF. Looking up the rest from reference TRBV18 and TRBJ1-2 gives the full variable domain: NAGVMQNPRHLVRRRGQEARLRCSPMKGHSHVYWYRQLPEEGLKFMVYLQKENIIDESGMPKERFSAEFPKEGPSILRIQQVVRGDSAAYFCASSPSVGTGGRDYGYTFGSGTRLTVV.

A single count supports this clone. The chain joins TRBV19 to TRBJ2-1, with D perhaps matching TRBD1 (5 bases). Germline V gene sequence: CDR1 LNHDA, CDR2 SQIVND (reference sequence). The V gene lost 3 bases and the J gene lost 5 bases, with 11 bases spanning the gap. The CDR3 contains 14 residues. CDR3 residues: CASSISDSDNEQFF. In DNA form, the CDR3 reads TGTGCCAGTAGTATTAGTGACAGCGACAATGAGCAGTTCTTC. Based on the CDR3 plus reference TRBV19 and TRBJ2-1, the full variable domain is DGGITQSPKYLFRKEGQNVTLSCEQNLNHDAMYWYRQDPGQGLRLIYYSQIVNDFQKGDIAEGYSVSREKKESFPLTVTSAQKNPTAFYLCASSISDSDNEQFFGPGTRLTVL.

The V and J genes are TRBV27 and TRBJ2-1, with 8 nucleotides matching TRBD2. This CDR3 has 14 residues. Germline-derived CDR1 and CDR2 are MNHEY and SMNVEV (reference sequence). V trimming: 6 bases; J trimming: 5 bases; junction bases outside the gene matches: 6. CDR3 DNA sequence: TGTGCCAGCAGCTTAGCGGGACCGCACAATGAGCAGTTCTTC. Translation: CASSLAGPHNEQFF.

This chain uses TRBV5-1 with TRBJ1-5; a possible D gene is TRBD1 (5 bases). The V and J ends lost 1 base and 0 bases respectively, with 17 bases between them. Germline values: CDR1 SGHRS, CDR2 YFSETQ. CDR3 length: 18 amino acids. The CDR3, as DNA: TGCGCCAGCAGCTTGCAGAGGGACTGTTTGTATAGCAATCAGCCCCAGCATTTT. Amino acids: CASSLQRDCLYSNQPQHF. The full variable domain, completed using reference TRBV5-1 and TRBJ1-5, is KAGVTQTPRYLIKTRGQQVTLSCSPISGHRSVSWYQQTPGQGLQFLFEYFSETQRNKGNFPGRFSGRQFSNSRSEMNVSTLELGDSALYLCASSLQRDCLYSNQPQHFGDGTRLSIL.

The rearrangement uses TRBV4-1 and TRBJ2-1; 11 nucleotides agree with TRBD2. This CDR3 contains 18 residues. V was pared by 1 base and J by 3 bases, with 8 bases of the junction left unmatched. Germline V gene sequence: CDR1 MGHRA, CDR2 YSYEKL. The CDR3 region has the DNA TGCGCCAGCAGCCAAGCCCCCTCTAGCGGGGGGCTCTACAATGAGCAGTTCTTC. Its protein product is CASSQAPSSGGLYNEQFF.

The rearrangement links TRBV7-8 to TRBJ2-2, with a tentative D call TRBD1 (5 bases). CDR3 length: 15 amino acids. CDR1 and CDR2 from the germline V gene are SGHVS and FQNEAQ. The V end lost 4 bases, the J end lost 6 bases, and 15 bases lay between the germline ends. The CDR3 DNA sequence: TGTGCCAGCAGCTCGAGGAAGGGGTGGCCCGGGGAGCTGTTTTTT. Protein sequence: CASSSRKGWPGELFF.

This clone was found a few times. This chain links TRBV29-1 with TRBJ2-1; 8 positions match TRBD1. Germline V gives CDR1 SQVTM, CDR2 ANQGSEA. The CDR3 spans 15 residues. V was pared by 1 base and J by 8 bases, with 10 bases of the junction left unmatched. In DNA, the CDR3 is TGCAGCGTTGAAGTCCCGGGACAGGTGTTCGATGAGCAGTTCTTC. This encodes CSVEVPGQVFDEQFF.

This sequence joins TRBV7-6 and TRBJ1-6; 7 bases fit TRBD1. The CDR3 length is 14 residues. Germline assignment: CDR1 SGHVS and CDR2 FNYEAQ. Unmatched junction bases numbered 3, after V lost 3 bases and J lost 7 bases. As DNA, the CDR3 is TGTGCCAGCAGCTTCGACAGGGAGAATTCACCCCTCCACTTT. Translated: CASSFDRENSPLHF.

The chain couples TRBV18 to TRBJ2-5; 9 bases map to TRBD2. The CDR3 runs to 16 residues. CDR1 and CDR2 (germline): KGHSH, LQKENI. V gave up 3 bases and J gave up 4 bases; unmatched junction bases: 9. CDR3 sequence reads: CASSPVAGAGGETQYF. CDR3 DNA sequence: TGTGCCAGCTCACCGGTAGCGGGGGCCGGAGGAGAGACCCAGTACTTC.